Reported below is one T cell receptor beta chain. This record belongs to a study of OX40 agonist ivuxolimab in advanced cancers. V lost 2 bases and J lost 2, with 10 bases in between. CDR1 and CDR2 (germline): LNHDA, SQIVND (reference sequence). There are 14 residues in the CDR3. The repertoire was sequenced with immunoSEQ multiplex PCR; TCRdb's copy has only in-frame clones and lacks some. The sample includes almost 35,000 clones, approximately 80% seen only once; the top ten take about 1.3%. The V gene is TRBV19, the J gene TRBJ2-7; D may be TRBD1 (6 bases). The TCR comes from an adult with an advanced solid tumor such as melanoma, head and neck, liver or kidney cancer. The sample in question was CD4+ or CD8+ T cells sorted from blood, obtained in a trial of the OX40 agonist ivuxolimab. The CDR3 here is CASSIQGMPYEQYF. DNA of the CDR3: TGTGCCAGTAGTATACAGGGGATGCCCTACGAGCAGTACTTC.